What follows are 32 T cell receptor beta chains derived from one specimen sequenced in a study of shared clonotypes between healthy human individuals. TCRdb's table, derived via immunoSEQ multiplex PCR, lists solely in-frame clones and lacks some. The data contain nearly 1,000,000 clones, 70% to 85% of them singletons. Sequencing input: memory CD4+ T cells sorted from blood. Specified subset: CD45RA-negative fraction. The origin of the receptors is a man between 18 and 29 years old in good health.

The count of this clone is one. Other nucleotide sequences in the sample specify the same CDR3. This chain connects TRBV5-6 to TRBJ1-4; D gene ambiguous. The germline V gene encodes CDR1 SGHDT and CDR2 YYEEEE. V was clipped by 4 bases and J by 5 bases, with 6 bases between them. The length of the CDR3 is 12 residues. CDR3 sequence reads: CASSLQNEKLFF. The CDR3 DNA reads TGTGCCAGCAGCCTCCAAAATGAAAAACTGTTTTTT.

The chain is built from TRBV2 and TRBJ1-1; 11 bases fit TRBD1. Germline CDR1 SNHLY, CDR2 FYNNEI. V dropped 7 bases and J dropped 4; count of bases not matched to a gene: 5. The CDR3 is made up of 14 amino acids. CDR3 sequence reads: CASKPGTGGTEAFF. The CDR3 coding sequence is TGTGCCAGCAAACCCGGGACAGGGGGCACTGAAGCTTTCTTT.

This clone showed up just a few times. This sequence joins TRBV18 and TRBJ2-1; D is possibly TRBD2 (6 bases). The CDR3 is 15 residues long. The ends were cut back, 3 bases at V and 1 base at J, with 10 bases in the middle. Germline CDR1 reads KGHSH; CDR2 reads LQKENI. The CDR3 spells CASSPGLASYNEQFF. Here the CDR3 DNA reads TGTGCCAGCTCACCGGGACTGGCATCCTACAATGAGCAGTTCTTC.

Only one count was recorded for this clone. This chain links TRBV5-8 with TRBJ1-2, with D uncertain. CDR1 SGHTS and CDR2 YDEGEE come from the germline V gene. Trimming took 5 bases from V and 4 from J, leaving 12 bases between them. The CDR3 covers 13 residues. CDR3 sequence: CASRFGSSYGYTF. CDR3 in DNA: TGTGCCAGCAGATTTGGGAGCAGCTATGGCTACACCTTC.

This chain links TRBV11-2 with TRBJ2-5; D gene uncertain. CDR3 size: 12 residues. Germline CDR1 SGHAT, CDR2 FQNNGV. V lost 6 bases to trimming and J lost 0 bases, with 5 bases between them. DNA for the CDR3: TGTGCCAGCAGTCAAGACCAAGAGACCCAGTACTTC. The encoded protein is CASSQDQETQYF.

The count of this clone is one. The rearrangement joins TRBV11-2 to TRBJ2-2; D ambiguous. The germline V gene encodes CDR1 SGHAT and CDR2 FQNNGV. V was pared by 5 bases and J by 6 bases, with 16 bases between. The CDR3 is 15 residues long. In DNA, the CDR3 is TGTGCCAGCAGCCTGAGAGATTCGGTGGCCGGGGAGCTGTTTTTT. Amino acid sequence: CASSLRDSVAGELFF.

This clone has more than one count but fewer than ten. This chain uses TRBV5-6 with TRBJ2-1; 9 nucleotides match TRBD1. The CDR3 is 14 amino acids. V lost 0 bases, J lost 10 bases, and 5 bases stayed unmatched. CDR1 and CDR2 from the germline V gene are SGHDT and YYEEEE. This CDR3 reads CASSLGDRAGEQFF. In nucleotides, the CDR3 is TGTGCCAGCAGCTTGGGGGACAGGGCTGGGGAGCAGTTCTTC.

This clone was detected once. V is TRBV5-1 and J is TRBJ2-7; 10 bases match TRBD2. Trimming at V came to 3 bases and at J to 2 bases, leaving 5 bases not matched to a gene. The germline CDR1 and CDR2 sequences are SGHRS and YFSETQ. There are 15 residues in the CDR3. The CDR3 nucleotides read TGCGCCAGCAGCTCAAGCCTAGCGGGAGCCTACGAGCAGTACTTC. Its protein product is CASSSSLAGAYEQYF.

CDR3 residues: CASSWGSGGNTDTQYF. The CDR3 bases are TGCGCCAGCAGCTGGGGAAGCGGGGGAAACACAGATACGCAGTATTTT. The chain joins TRBV5-1 to TRBJ2-3; 8 nucleotides line up with TRBD2. The V gene's germline CDR1 is SGHRS and CDR2 YFSETQ. With V trimmed by 3 bases and J by 2 bases, 8 bases remained unmatched. The CDR3 length is 16 residues.

CDR3 sequence reads: CASSPSAGDVETQYF. CDR3 in DNA: TGTGCCAGCAGCCCCTCAGCGGGGGATGTAGAGACCCAGTACTTC. The chain employs TRBV7-3 and TRBJ2-5, with 8 positions matching TRBD2. From germline, CDR1 is SGHTA and CDR2 FQGTGA. V trimming: 5 bases; J trimming: 4 bases; junction bases outside the gene matches: 9. The CDR3 spans 15 residues. Looking up the rest from reference TRBV7-3 and TRBJ2-5 gives the full variable domain: GAGVSQTPSNKVTEKGKYVELRCDPISGHTALYWYRQSLGQGPEFLIYFQGTGAADDSGLPNDRFFAVRPEGSVSTLKIQRTERGDSAVYLCASSPSAGDVETQYFGPGTRLLVL.

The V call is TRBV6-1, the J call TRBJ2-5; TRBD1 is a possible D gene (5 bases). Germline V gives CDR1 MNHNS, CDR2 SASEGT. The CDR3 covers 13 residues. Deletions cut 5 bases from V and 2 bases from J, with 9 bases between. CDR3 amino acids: CASSSDRQETQYF. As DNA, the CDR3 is TGTGCCAGCAGTTCTGACAGACAAGAGACCCAGTACTTC.

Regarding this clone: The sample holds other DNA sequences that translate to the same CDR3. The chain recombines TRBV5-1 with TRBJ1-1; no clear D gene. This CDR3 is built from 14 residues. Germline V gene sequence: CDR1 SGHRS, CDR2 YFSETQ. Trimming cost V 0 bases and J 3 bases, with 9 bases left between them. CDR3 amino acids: CASSLGQTYTEAFF. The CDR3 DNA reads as TGCGCCAGCAGCTTGGGCCAGACCTACACTGAAGCTTTCTTT.

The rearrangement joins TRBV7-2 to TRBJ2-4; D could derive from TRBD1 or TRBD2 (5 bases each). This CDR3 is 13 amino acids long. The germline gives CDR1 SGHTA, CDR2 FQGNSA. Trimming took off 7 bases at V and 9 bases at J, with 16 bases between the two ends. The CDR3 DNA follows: TGTGCCAGCACCTTCCAGGGTGAGGGCATTCAGTACTTC. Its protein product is CASTFQGEGIQYF. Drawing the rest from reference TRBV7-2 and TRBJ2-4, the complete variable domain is GAGVSQSPSNKVTEKGKDVELRCDPISGHTALYWYRQSLGQGLEFLIYFQGNSAPDKSGLPSDRFSAERTGGSVSTLTIQRTQQEDSAVYLCASTFQGEGIQYFGAGTRLSVL.

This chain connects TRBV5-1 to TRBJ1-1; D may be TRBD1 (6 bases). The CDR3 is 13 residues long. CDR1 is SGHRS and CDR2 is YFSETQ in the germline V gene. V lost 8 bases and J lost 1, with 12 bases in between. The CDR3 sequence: CASHTDRNTEAFF. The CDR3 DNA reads TGCGCCAGTCATACGGACAGGAACACTGAAGCTTTCTTT.

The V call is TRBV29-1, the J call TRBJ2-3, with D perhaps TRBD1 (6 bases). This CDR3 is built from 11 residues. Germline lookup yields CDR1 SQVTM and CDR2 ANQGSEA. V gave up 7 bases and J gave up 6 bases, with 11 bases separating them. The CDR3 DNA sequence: TGCAGCGCAGGACAGCTTGATACGCAGTATTTT. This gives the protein CSAGQLDTQYF.

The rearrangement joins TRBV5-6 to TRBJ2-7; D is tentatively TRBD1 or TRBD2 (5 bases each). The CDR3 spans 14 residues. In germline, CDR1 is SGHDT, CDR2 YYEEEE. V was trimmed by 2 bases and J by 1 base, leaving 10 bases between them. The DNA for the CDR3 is TGTGCCAGCAGCTTCTATGGGGGATCCTACGAGCAGTACTTC. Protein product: CASSFYGGSYEQYF.

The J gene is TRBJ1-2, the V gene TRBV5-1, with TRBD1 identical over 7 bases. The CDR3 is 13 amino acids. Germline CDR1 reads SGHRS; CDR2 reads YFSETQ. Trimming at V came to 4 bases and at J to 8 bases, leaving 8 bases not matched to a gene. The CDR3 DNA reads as TGCGCCAGCAGCGCTCGGGACAGAGGCGGCTACACCTTC. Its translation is CASSARDRGGYTF.

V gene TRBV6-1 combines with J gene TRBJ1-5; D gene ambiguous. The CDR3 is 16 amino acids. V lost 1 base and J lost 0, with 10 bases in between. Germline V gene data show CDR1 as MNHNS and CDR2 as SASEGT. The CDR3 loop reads CASSEDGQVSNQPQHF. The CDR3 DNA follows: TGTGCCAGCAGTGAAGACGGTCAGGTTAGCAATCAGCCCCAGCATTTT.

CDR3 loop: CAISGGPSNTGELFF. Here the CDR3 DNA reads TGTGCCATCAGTGGGGGGCCTTCGAACACCGGGGAGCTGTTTTTT. The chain couples TRBV10-3 to TRBJ2-2, with D possibly matching TRBD1 (6 bases). CDR1 and CDR2 from the germline V gene are ENHRY and SYGVKD. This CDR3 has 15 residues. Trimming pared 4 bases from V and 0 bases from J, leaving 9 bases between.

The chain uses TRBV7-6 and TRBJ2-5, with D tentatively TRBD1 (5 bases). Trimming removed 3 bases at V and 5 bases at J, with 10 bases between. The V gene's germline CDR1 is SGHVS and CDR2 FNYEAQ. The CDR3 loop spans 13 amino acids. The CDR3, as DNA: TGTGCCAGCAGCTTGGCCCAGGGCGAGACCCAGTACTTC. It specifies CASSLAQGETQYF.

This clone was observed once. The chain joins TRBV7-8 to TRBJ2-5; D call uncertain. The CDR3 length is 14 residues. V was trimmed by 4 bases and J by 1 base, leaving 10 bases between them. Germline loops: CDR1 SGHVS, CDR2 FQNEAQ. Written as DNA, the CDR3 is TGTGCCAGCAGCTCCCGCGTCTTCCAAGAGACCCAGTACTTC. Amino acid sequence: CASSSRVFQETQYF.

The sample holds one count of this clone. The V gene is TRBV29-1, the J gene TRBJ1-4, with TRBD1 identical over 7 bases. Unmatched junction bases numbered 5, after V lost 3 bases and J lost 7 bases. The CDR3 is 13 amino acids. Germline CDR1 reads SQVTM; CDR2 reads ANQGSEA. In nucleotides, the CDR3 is TGCAGCGTTGATACAGGGGTTTCTGAAAAACTGTTTTTT. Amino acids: CSVDTGVSEKLFF.

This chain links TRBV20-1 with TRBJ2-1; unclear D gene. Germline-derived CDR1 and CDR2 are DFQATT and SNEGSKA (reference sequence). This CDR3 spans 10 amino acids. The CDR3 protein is CSVQWNEQFF. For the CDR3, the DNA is TGCAGCGTACAATGGAACGAGCAGTTCTTC.

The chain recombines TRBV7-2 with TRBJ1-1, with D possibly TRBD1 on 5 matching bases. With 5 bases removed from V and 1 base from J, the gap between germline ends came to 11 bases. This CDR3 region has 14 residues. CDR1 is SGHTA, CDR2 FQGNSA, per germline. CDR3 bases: TGTGCCAGCAGCCCGCGGGGGAGGAACACTGAAGCTTTCTTT. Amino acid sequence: CASSPRGRNTEAFF.

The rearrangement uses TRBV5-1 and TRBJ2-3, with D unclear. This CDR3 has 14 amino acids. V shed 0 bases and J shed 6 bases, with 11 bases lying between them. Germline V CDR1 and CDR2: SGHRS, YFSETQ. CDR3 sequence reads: CASSLVSLTDTQYF. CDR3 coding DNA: TGCGCCAGCAGCTTGGTTTCACTTACGGATACGCAGTATTTT.

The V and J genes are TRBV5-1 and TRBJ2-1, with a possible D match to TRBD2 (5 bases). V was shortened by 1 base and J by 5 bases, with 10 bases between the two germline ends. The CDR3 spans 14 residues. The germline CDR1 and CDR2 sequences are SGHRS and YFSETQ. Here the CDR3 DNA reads TGCGCCAGCAGCTTGAATAGCGCAAACAATGAGCAGTTCTTC. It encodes CASSLNSANNEQFF.

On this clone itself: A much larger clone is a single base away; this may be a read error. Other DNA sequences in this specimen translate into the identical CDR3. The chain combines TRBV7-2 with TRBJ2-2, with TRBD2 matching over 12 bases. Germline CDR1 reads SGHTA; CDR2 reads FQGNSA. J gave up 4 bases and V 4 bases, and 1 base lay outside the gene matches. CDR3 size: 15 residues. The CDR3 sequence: CASSSGLAGTGELFF. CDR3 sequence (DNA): TGTGCCAGCAGCTCGGGACTAGCGGGCACCGGGGAGCTGTTTTTT.

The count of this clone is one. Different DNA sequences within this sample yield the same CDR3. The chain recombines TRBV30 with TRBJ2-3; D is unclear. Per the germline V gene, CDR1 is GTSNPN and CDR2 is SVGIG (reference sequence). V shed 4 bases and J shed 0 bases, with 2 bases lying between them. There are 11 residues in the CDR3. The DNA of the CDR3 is TGTGCCTGGACTAGCACAGATACGCAGTATTTT. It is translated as CAWTSTDTQYF. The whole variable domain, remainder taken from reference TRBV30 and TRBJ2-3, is SQTIHQWPATLVQPVGSPLSLECTVEGTSNPNLYWYRQAAGRGLQLLFYSVGIGQISSEVPQNLSASRPQDRQFILSSKKLLLSDSGFYLCAWTSTDTQYFGPGTRLTVL.

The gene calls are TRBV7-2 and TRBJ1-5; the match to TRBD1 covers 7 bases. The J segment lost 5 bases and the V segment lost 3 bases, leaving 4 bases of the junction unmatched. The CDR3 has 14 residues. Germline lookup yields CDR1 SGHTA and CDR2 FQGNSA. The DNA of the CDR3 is TGTGCCAGCAGCTTGGGGGACAGCTATCAGCCCCAGCATTTT. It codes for CASSLGDSYQPQHF.

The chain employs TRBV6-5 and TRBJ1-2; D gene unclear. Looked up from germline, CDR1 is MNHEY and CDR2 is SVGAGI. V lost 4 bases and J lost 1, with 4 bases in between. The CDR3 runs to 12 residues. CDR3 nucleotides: TGTGCCAGCAGTTGGGATAACTATGGCTACACCTTC. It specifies CASSWDNYGYTF.

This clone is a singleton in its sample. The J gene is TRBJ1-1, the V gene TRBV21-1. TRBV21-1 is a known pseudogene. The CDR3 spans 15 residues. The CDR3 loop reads CASRKRVGENTEAFF. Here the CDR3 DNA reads TGTGCCAGCAGAAAGAGGGTCGGGGAGAACACTGAAGCTTTCTTT.

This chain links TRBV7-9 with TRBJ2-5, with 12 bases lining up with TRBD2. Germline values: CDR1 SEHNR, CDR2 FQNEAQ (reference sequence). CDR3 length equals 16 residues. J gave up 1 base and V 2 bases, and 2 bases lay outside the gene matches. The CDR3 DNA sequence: TGTGCCAGCAGCTTACTAGCGGGAGGGTCCCAAGAGACCCAGTACTTC. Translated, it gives CASSLLAGGSQETQYF. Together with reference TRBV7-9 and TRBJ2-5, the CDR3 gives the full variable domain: DTGVSQNPRHKITKRGQNVTFRCDPISEHNRLYWYRQTLGQGPEFLTYFQNEAQLEKSRLLSDRFSAERPKGSFSTLEIQRTEQGDSAMYLCASSLLAGGSQETQYFGPGTRLLVL.